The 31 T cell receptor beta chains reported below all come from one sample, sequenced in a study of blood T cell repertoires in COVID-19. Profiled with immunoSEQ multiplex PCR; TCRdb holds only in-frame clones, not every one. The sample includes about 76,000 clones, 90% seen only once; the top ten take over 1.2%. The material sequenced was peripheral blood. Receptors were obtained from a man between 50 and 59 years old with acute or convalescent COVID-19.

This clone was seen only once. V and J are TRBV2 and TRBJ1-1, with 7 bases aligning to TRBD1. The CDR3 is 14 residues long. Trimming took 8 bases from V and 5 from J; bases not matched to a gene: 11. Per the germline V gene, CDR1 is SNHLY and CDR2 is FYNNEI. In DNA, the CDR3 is TGTGCCAGCCTTCGACAGGGCGGGGGGACTGAAGCTTTCTTT. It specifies CASLRQGGGTEAFF.

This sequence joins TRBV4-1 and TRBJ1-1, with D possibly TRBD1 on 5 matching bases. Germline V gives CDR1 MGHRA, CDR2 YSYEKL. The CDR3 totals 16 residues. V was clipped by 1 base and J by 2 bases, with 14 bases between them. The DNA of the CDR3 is TGCGCCAGCAGCCAAGGTTGGGGGGGGTCCAACACTGAAGCTTTCTTT. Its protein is CASSQGWGGSNTEAFF.

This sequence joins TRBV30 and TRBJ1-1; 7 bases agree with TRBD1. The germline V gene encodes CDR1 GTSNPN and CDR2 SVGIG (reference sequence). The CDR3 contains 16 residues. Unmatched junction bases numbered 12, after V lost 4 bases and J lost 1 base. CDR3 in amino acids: CAWKPVKGAGNTEAFF. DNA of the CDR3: TGTGCCTGGAAGCCCGTGAAGGGGGCAGGGAACACTGAAGCTTTCTTT.

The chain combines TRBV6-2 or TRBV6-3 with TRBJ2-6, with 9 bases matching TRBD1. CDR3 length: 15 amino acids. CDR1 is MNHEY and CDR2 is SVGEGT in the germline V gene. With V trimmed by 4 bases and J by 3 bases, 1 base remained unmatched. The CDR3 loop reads CASSWTGVGANVLTF. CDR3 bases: TGTGCCAGCAGTTGGACAGGGGTTGGGGCCAACGTCCTGACTTTC.

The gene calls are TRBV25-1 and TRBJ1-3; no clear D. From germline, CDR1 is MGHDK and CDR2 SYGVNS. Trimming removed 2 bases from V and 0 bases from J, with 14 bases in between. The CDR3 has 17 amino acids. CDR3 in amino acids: CASSERQVDSSGNTIYF. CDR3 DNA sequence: TGTGCCAGCAGTGAACGTCAGGTCGATTCCTCTGGAAACACCATATATTTT.

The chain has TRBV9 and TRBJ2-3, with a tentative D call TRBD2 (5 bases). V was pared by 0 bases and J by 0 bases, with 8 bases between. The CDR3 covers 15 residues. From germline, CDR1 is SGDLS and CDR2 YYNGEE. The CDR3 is CASSVDQRSTDTQYF. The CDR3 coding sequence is TGTGCCAGCAGCGTAGATCAGCGGAGCACAGATACGCAGTATTTT.

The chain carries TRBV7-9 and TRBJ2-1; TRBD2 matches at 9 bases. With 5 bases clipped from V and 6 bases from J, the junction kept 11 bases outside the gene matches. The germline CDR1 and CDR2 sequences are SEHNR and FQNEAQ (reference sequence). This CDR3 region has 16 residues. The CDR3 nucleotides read TGTGCCAGCAGCGCCTCGGGACTAGCATTAGGCAATGAGCAGTTCTTC. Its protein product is CASSASGLALGNEQFF.

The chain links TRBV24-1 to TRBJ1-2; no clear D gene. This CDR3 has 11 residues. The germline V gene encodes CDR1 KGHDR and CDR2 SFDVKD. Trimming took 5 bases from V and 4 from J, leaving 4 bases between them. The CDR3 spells CATSGSYGYTF. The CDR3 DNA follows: TGTGCCACCAGTGGTAGCTATGGCTACACCTTC.

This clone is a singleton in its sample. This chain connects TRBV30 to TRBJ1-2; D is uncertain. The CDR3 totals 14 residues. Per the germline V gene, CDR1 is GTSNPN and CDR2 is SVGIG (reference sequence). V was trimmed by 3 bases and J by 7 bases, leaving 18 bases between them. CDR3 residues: CAWSDRGEGGGYTF. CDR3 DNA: TGTGCCTGGAGCGACCGCGGGGAGGGTGGTGGCTACACCTTC. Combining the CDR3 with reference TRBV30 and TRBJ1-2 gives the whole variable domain SQTIHQWPATLVQPVGSPLSLECTVEGTSNPNLYWYRQAAGRGLQLLFYSVGIGQISSEVPQNLSASRPQDRQFILSSKKLLLSDSGFYLCAWSDRGEGGGYTFGSGTRLTVV.

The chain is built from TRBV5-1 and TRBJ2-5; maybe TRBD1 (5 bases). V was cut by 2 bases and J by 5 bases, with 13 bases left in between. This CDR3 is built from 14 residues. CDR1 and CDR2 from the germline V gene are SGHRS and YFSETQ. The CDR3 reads CASSFQGVGETQYF. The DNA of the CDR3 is TGCGCCAGCAGCTTCCAGGGCGTCGGGGAGACCCAGTACTTC.

The CDR3 DNA reads TGCGCCAGCAGCCAGGGCGGGGGGGCCTACAATGAGCAGTTCTTC. Protein: CASSQGGGAYNEQFF. The J gene is TRBJ2-1, the V gene TRBV4-3; 9 bases are a match to TRBD2. Germline lookup yields CDR1 LGHNA and CDR2 YSLEER. This CDR3 is 15 amino acids long. With 3 bases clipped from V and 2 bases from J, the junction kept 2 bases outside the gene matches.

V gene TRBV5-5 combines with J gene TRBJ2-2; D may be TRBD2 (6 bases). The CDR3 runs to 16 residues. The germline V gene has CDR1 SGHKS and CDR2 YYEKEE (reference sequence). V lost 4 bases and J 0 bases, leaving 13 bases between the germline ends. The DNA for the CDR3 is TGTGCCAGCAGCCGGGCCGGGACTTCGAACACCGGGGAGCTGTTTTTT. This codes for CASSRAGTSNTGELFF.

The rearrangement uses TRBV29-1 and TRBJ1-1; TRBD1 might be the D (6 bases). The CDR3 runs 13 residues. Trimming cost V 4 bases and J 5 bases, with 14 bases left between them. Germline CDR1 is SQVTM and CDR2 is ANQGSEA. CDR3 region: CSVGKRGGTEAFF. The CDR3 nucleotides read TGCAGCGTTGGGAAGAGGGGGGGAACTGAAGCTTTCTTT.

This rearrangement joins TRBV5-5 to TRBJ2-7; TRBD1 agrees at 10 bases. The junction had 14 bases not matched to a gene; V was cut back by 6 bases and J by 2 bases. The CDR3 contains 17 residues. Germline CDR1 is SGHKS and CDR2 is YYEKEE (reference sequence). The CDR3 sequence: CASMRTGGPAAAYEQYV. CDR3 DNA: TGTGCCAGCATGCGGACAGGGGGTCCCGCCGCGGCCTACGAGCAGTACGTC.

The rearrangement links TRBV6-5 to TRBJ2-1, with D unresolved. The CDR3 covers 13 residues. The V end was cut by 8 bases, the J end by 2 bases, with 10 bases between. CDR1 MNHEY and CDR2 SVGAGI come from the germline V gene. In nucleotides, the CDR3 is TGTGCCAGCGGCCAGCGTCCCTACAATGAGCAGTTCTTC. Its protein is CASGQRPYNEQFF.

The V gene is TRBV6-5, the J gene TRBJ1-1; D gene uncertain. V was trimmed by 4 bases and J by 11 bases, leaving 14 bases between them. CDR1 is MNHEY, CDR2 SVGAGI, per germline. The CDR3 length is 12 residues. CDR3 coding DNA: TGTGCCAGCAGTTCCCTTGGTTTGGAGGCTTTCTTT. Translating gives CASSSLGLEAFF.

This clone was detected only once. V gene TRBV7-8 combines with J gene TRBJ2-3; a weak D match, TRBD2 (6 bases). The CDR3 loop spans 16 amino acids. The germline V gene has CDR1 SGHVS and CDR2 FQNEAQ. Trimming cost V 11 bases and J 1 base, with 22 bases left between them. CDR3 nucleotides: TGTGCCGGCACTACCGGGGCGGGATCGGGCACAGATACGCAGTATTTT. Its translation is CAGTTGAGSGTDTQYF. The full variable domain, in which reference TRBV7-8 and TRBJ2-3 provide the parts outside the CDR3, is GAGVSQSPRYKVAKRGQDVALRCDPISGHVSLFWYQQALGQGPEFLTYFQNEAQLDKSGLPSDRFFAERPEGSVSTLKIQRTQQEDSAVYLCAGTTGAGSGTDTQYFGPGTRLTVL.

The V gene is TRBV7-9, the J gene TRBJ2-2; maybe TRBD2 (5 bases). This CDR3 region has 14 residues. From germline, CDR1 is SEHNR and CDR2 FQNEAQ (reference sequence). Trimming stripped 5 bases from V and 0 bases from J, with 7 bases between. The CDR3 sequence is CASSVDSNTGELFF. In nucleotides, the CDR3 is TGTGCCAGCAGCGTGGACTCGAACACCGGGGAGCTGTTTTTT.

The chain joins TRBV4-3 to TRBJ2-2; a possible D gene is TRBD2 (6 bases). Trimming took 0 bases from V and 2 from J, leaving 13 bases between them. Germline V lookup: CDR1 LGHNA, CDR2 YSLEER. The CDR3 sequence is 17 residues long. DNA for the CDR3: TGCGCCAGCAGCCAAGATTTGGGGGGTCGAAACACCGGGGAGCTGTTTTTT. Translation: CASSQDLGGRNTGELFF.

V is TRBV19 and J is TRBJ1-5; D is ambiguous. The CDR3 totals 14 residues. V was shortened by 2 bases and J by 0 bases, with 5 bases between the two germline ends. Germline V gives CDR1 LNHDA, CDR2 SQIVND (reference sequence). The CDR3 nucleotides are TGTGCCAGTAGTATACTAGGTAGCAATCAGCCCCAGCATTTT. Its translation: CASSILGSNQPQHF.

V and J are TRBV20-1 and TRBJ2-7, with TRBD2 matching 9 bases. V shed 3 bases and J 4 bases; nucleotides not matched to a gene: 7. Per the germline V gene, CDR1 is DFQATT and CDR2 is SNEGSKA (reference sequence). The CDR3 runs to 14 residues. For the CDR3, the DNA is TGCAGTGCTAGTTCGGGACTAGCTGGTTACGAGCAGTACTTC. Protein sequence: CSASSGLAGYEQYF.

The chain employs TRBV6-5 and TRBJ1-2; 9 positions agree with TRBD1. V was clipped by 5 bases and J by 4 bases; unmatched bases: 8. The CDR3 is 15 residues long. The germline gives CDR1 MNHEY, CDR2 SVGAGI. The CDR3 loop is CASSRFLQGAYGYTF. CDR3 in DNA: TGTGCCAGCAGTAGATTTCTACAGGGGGCCTATGGCTACACCTTC.

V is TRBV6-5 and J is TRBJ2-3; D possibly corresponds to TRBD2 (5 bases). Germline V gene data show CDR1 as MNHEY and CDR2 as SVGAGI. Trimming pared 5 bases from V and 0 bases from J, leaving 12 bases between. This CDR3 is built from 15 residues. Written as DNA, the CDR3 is TGTGCCAGCAGTCCCTTTAGGACTAGCACAGATACGCAGTATTTT. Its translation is CASSPFRTSTDTQYF.

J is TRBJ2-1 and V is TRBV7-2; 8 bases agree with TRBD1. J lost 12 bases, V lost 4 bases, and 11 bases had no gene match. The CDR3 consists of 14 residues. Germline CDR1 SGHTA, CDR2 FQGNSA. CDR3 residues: CASSSQGAGFWQFF. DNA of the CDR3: TGTGCCAGCAGCTCCCAGGGGGCCGGTTTTTGGCAGTTCTTC.

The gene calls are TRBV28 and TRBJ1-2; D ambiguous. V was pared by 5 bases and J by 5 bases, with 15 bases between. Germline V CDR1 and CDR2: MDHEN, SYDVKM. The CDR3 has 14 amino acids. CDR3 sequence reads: CASSTAGIGYGYTF. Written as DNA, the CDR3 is TGTGCCAGCAGTACTGCCGGGATTGGGTATGGCTACACCTTC.

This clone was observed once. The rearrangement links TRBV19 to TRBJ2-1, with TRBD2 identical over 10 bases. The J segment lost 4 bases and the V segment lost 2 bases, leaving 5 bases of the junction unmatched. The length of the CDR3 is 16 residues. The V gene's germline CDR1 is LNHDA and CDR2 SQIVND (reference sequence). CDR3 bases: TGTGCCAGTAGTATACTAGCGGGAGTGGGGTACAATGAGCAGTTCTTC. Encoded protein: CASSILAGVGYNEQFF. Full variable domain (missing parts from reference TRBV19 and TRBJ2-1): DGGITQSPKYLFRKEGQNVTLSCEQNLNHDAMYWYRQDPGQGLRLIYYSQIVNDFQKGDIAEGYSVSREKKESFPLTVTSAQKNPTAFYLCASSILAGVGYNEQFFGPGTRLTVL.

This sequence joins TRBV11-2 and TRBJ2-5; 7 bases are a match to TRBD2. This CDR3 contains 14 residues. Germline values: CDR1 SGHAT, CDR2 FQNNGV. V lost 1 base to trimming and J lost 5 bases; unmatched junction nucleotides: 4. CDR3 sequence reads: CASSLVTSRETQYF. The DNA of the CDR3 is TGTGCCAGCAGCTTAGTGACTAGCAGGGAGACCCAGTACTTC.

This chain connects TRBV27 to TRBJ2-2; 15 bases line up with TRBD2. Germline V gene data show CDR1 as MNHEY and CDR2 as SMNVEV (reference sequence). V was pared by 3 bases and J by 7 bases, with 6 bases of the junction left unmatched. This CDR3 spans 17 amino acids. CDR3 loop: CASSFMGLAGGIGELFF. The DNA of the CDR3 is TGTGCCAGCAGTTTTATGGGACTAGCGGGAGGTATCGGGGAGCTGTTTTTT.

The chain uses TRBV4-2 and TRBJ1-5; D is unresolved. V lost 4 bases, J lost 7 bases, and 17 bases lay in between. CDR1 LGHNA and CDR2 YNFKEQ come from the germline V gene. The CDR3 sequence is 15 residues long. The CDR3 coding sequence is TGTGCCAGCAGCCGTACAATGACACCGTGGCAGCCCCAGCATTTT. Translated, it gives CASSRTMTPWQPQHF.

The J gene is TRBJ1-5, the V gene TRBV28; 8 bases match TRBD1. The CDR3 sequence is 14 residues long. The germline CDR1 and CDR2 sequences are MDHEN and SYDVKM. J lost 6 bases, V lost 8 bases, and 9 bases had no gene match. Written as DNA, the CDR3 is TGTGCCAGCGTCTCGGCACAGGGGGGTCAGCCCCAGCATTTT. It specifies CASVSAQGGQPQHF.

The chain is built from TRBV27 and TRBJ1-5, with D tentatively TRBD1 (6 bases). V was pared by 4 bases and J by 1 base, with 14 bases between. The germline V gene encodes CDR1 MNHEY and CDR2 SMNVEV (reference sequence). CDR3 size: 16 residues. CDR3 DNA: TGTGCCAGCAGTTCAATACAGGGTCCCAGCAATCAGCCCCAGCATTTT. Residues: CASSSIQGPSNQPQHF.